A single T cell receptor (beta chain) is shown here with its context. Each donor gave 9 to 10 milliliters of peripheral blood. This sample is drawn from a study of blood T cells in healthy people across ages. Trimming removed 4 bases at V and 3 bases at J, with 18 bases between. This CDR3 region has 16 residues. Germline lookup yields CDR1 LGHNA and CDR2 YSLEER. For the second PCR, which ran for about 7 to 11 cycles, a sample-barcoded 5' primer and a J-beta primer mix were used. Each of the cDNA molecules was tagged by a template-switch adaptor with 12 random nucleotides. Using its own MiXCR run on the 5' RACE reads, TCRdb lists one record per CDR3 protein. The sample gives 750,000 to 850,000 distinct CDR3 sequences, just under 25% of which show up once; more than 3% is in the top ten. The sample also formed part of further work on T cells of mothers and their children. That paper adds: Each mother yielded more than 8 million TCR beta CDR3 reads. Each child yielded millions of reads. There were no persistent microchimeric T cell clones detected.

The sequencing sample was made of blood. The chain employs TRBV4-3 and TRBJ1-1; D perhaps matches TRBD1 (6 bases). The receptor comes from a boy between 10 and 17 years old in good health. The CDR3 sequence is CASSPNRGAPDTEAFF. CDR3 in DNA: TGCGCCAGCAGCCCCAATCGGGGGGCGCCGGACACTGAAGCTTTCTTT.